One and the same sample provided the 8 T cell receptor beta chains below, sequenced in a study of graft-versus-host responses after intestinal transplantation. Repertoires were generated with immunoSEQ multiplex PCR, while TCRdb's copy carries only in-frame clones and drops some. This sample carries about 70,000 clones, roughly 91% of them seen once, and the ten largest clones take roughly 1.3%. These receptors are not linked to any known antigen. This specimen consisted of unstimulated CD8+ T cells sorted from spleen or lymph node cells, obtained before intestinal transplant. The receptors were gathered from a human donor who received an intestinal transplant.

V is TRBV5-6 and J is TRBJ1-5, with no clear D. There are 14 residues in the CDR3. Germline loops: CDR1 SGHDT, CDR2 YYEEEE. Trimming cost V 5 bases and J 4 bases, with 13 bases left between them. CDR3 sequence: CASSGYPRNQPQHF. The CDR3, as DNA: TGTGCCAGCAGTGGGTACCCGCGGAATCAGCCCCAGCATTTT.

The CDR3 bases are TGTGCCAGCAGCTACGTGACAGAATTAAACACTGAAGCTTTCTTT. It yields the protein CASSYVTELNTEAFF. V gene TRBV13 combines with J gene TRBJ1-1; TRBD1 might be the D (5 bases). Looked up from germline, CDR1 is PRHDT and CDR2 is FYEKMQ (reference sequence). This CDR3 has 15 amino acids. Trimming shortened V by 4 bases and J by 2 bases, and 14 bases separated the two germline ends. Full variable domain (outside the CDR3, taken from reference TRBV13 and TRBJ1-1): AAGVIQSPRHLIKEKRETATLKCYPIPRHDTVYWYQQGPGQDPQFLISFYEKMQSDKGSIPDRFSAQQFSDYHSELNMSSLELGDSALYFCASSYVTELNTEAFFGQGTRLTVV.

This clone was seen just once. The gene calls are TRBV7-9 and TRBJ2-7, with D possibly TRBD1 on 5 matching bases. The V end lost 0 bases, the J end lost 6 bases, and 15 bases lay between the germline ends. Germline V gene lookup returns CDR1 SEHNR and CDR2 FQNEAQ (reference sequence). The CDR3 has 15 residues. CDR3 nucleotide sequence: TGTGCCAGCAGCTTAGCGGTAGGACCCCAGGGCGAGCAGTACTTC. This translates into CASSLAVGPQGEQYF.

The chain employs TRBV6-4 and TRBJ1-2; D possibly corresponds to TRBD1 (5 bases). This CDR3 region has 12 residues. Looked up from germline, CDR1 is MRHNA and CDR2 is SNTAGT. The ends were cut back, 8 bases at V and 8 bases at J, with 15 bases in the middle. Written as DNA, the CDR3 is TGTGCCAGCTCAGACGGGGGTATGGGCTACACCTTC. As protein: CASSDGGMGYTF.

The chain uses TRBV5-4 and TRBJ2-1; 8 positions agree with TRBD2. CDR3 length: 15 amino acids. The trim removed 1 base at V and 8 bases at J, leaving 8 bases unmatched. Germline CDR1 SGHNT, CDR2 YYREEE (reference sequence). The CDR3 sequence is CASSLNQAGGDEQFF. In DNA form, the CDR3 reads TGTGCCAGCAGCTTGAACCAGGCGGGGGGCGATGAGCAGTTCTTC. The variable domain in full, with the rest retrieved from reference TRBV5-4 and TRBJ2-1, is ETGVTQSPTHLIKTRGQQVTLRCSSQSGHNTVSWYQQALGQGPQFIFQYYREEENGRGNFPPRFSGLQFPNYSSELNVNALELDDSALYLCASSLNQAGGDEQFFGPGTRLTVL.

This clone occurred a few times. V gene TRBV29-1 combines with J gene TRBJ1-1; D may be TRBD1 (5 bases). The CDR3 runs 12 residues. V lost 7 bases to trimming and J lost 2 bases, with 11 bases between them. The germline gives CDR1 SQVTM, CDR2 ANQGSEA. The DNA of the CDR3 is TGCAGCGCACCGACAGACAACACTGAAGCTTTCTTT. Translated: CSAPTDNTEAFF.

The chain's CDR3 is CASSGSGTGGPETQYF. The CDR3 DNA reads as TGTGCCAGCAGCGGTTCCGGGACAGGGGGCCCAGAGACCCAGTACTTC. The chain is built from TRBV9 and TRBJ2-5; 12 bases align to TRBD1. Germline assignment: CDR1 SGDLS and CDR2 YYNGEE. The CDR3 length is 16 residues. Trimming at V came to 3 bases and at J to 4 bases, leaving 7 bases not matched to a gene.

This rearrangement joins TRBV10-2 to TRBJ2-7, with TRBD1 matching 7 bases. The CDR3 consists of 14 residues. Germline V CDR1 and CDR2: WSHSY, SAAADI. With 3 bases clipped from V and 2 bases from J, the junction kept 4 bases outside the gene matches. CDR3 protein: CASSDGTAPYEQYF. CDR3 sequence (DNA): TGCGCCAGCAGTGATGGGACAGCCCCCTACGAGCAGTACTTC.